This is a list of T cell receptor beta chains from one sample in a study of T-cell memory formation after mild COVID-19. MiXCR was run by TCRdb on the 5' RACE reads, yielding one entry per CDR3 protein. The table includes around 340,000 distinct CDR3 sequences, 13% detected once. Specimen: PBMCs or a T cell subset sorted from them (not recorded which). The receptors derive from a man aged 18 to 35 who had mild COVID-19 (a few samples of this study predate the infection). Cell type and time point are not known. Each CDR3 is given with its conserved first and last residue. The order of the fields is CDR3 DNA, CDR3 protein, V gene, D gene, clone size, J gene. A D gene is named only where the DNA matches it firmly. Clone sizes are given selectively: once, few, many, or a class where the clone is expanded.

DNA: TGTGCCAGCGAAGCGGGGGGCGCAGATACGCAGTATTTT
CDR3: CASEAGGADTQYF
V: TRBV28
D: TRBD2
size: .
J: TRBJ2-3

DNA: TGTGCCAGCAGTCCAGGGGGCCAGGGAGAGCAGTACTTC
CDR3: CASSPGGQGEQYF
V: TRBV6-2/TRBV6-3
D: TRBD1
size: .
J: TRBJ2-7

DNA: TGTGCCAGCAGCTTTTATCGTGGGCTCCCTCTTGAGTACTACGAGCAGTACTTC
CDR3: CASSFYRGLPLEYYEQYF
V: TRBV5-6
D: .
size: few
J: TRBJ2-7

DNA: TGTGCCAGCAGAGACCCGGGACAGGGGGACCTCTCTGGAAACACCATATATTTT
CDR3: CASRDPGQGDLSGNTIYF
V: TRBV6-6
D: TRBD1
size: few
J: TRBJ1-3

DNA: TGTGCCAGCAGCTTACCCCAGCGGGGGAACTCCTACGAGCAGTACTTC
CDR3: CASSLPQRGNSYEQYF
V: TRBV7-9
D: TRBD2
size: few
J: TRBJ2-7

DNA: TGCAGTGCTAGCGTGGCTAGCGGGGGGCAACTGACTAGCACAGATACGCAGTATTTT
CDR3: CSASVASGGQLTSTDTQYF
V: TRBV20-1
D: TRBD2
size: many
J: TRBJ2-3

DNA: TGTGCCAGCAGCCAAGGTCCCGGCGAGCAGTACTTC
CDR3: CASSQGPGEQYF
V: TRBV3-1
D: .
size: few
J: TRBJ2-7

DNA: TGTGCCTGGAACAGGGTGCGAGGGGATACGCAGTATTTT
CDR3: CAWNRVRGDTQYF
V: TRBV30
D: .
size: many
J: TRBJ2-3

DNA: TGTGCCAGCGAACCCGGGACAGGGTTACATGAGCAGTTCTTC
CDR3: CASEPGTGLHEQFF
V: TRBV6-1
D: TRBD1
size: .
J: TRBJ2-1

DNA: TGTGCCAGCAGTGTGGGGGACAGGGCTAATCAGCCCCAGCATTTT
CDR3: CASSVGDRANQPQHF
V: TRBV28
D: TRBD1
size: .
J: TRBJ1-5

DNA: TGCGCCAGCAGGGGGACAGGGGGAGGTGGCGGCTACACCTTC
CDR3: CASRGTGGGGGYTF
V: TRBV10-2
D: TRBD1
size: .
J: TRBJ1-2

DNA: TGTGCCAGCAGTAACCCGTCGGGGGTTGGCACTGAAGCTTTCTTT
CDR3: CASSNPSGVGTEAFF
V: TRBV6-5
D: .
size: few
J: TRBJ1-1

DNA: TGTGCCAGCAGTCCACAGGGGGCGGGTAATGAGCAGTTCTTC
CDR3: CASSPQGAGNEQFF
V: TRBV6-2/TRBV6-3
D: TRBD1
size: few
J: TRBJ2-1

DNA: TGTGCCAGCAGCTTTCGGCGGGGTCCTGAGCAGTTCTTC
CDR3: CASSFRRGPEQFF
V: TRBV7-2
D: .
size: .
J: TRBJ2-1

DNA: TGTGCCAGCAGCCAAGTTAGCGCAGCTGGGGATACGCAGTATTTT
CDR3: CASSQVSAAGDTQYF
V: TRBV4-2
D: .
size: few
J: TRBJ2-3

DNA: TGCGCCAGCAGGGGTAGCGGGGGTTCGAGCTCCTACAATGAGCAGTTCTTC
CDR3: CASRGSGGSSSYNEQFF
V: TRBV10-1
D: TRBD2
size: .
J: TRBJ2-1

DNA: TGCGCCAGCAGCTTGGATCGGGGGAAGGAGACCCAGTACTTC
CDR3: CASSLDRGKETQYF
V: TRBV5-1
D: .
size: .
J: TRBJ2-5